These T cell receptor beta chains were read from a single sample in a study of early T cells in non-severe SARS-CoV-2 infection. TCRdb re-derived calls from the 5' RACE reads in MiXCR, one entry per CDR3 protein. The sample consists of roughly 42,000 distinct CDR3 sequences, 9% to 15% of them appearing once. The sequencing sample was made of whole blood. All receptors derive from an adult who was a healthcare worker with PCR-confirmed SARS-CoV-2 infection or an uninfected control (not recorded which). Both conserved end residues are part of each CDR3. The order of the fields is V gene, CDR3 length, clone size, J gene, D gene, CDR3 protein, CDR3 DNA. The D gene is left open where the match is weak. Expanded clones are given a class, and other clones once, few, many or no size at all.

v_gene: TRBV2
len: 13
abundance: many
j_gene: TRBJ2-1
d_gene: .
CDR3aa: CASSGTGSNEQFF
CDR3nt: TGTGCCAGCAGTGGTACAGGGTCCAATGAGCAGTTCTTC

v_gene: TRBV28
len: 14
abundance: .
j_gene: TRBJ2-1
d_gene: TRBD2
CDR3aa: CASSPPGPGTKGFF
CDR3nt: TGTGCCAGCAGTCCTCCGGGGCCCGGGACTAAAGGGTTCTTC

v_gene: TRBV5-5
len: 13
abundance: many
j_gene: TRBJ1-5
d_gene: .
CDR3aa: CASSLGSNQPQHF
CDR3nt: TGTGCCAGCAGTTTGGGCAGCAATCAGCCCCAGCATTTT

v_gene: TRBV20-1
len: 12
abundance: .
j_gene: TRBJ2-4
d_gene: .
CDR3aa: CSARLGDSGTYF
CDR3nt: TGCAGTGCTAGACTCGGGGACTCCGGGACTTACTTC

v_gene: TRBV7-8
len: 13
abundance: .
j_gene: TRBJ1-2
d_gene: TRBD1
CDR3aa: CASSRGQRYGYTF
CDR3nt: TGTGCCAGCAGCCGGGGACAGAGATATGGCTACACCTTC

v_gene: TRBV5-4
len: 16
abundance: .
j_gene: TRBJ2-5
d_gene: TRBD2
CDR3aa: CASSLPSGGGRETQYF
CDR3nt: TGTGCCAGCAGCCTCCCGAGCGGGGGAGGGAGAGAGACCCAGTACTTC

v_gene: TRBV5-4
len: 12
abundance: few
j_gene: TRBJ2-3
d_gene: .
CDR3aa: CALGGGTDTQYF
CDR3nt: TGTGCCCTTGGCGGGGGCACAGATACGCAGTATTTT

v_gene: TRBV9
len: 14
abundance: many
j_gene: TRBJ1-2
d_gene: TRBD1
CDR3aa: CASSASGTGDGYTF
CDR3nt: TGTGCCAGCAGCGCATCCGGGACAGGGGATGGCTACACCTTC

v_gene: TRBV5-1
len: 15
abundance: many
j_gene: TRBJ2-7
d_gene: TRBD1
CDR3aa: CASSPGQGAAYEQYF
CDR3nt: TGCGCCAGCAGCCCCGGACAGGGGGCAGCCTACGAGCAGTACTTC

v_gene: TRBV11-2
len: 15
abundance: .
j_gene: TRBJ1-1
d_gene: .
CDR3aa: CASSLWRTANTEAFF
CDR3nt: TGTGCCAGCAGCTTATGGAGGACAGCAAACACTGAAGCTTTCTTT

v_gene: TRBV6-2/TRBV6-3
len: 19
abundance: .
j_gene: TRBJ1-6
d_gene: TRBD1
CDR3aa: CASTRKAKTGQEANTPLHF
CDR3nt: TGTGCCAGCACGCGGAAAGCCAAGACAGGGCAGGAGGCCAATACACCCCTCCACTTT

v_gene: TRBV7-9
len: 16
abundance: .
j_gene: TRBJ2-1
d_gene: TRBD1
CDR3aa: CASSLAGQGRNNEQFF
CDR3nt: TGTGCCAGCAGCTTAGCGGGACAGGGTAGGAACAATGAGCAGTTCTTC

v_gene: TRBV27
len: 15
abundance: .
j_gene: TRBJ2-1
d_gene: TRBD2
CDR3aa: CASSSLAGALNEQFF
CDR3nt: TGTGCCAGCAGTTCCCTAGCGGGAGCCCTTAATGAGCAGTTCTTC

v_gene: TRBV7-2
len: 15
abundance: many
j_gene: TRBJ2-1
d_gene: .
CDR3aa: CASSLDGTYYNEQFF
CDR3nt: TGTGCCAGCAGCTTAGACGGGACTTACTACAATGAGCAGTTCTTC

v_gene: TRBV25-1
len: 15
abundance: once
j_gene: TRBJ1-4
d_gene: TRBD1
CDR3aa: CASSEVEGAGEKLFF
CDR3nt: TGTGCCAGCAGTGAGGTAGAGGGGGCCGGAGAAAAACTGTTTTTT

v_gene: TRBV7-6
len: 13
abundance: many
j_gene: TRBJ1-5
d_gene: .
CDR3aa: CASSLGEGQPQHF
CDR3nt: TGTGCCAGCAGCTTAGGTGAGGGTCAGCCCCAGCATTTT

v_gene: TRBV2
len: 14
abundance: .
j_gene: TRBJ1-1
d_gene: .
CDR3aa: CASSESSGDTEAFF
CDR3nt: TGTGCCAGCAGTGAGAGCAGCGGCGACACTGAAGCTTTCTTT

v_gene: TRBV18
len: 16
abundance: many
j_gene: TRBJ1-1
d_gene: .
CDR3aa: CASSPVPGPRDLEAFF
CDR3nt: TGTGCCAGCTCACCCGTCCCGGGTCCTAGGGACCTTGAAGCTTTCTTT

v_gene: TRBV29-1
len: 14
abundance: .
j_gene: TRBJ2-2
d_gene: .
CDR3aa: CSVEAPTQTGELFF
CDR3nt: TGCAGCGTTGAAGCCCCGACCCAAACGGGGGAGCTGTTTTTT

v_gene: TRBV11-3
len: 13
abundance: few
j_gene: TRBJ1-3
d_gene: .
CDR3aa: CASSPSLEDTIYF
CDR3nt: TGTGCCAGCAGCCCCTCCCTGGAAGACACCATATATTTT

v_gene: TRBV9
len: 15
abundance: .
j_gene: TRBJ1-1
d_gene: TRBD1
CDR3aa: CASSATGALNTEAFF
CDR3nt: TGTGCCAGCAGCGCGACAGGGGCCCTGAACACTGAAGCTTTCTTT

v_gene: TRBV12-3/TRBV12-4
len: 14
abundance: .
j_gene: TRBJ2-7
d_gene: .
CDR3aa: CASSFRGPGYEQYF
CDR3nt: TGTGCCAGCAGTTTCCGGGGGCCCGGGTACGAGCAGTACTTC

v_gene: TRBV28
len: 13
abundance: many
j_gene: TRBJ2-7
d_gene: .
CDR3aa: CATIDGSSYEQYF
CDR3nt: TGTGCCACCATCGACGGGTCGAGTTACGAGCAGTACTTC

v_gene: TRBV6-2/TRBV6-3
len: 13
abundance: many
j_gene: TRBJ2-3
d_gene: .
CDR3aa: CASRSASTDTQYF
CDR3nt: TGTGCCAGCCGCAGCGCCTCCACAGATACGCAGTATTTT

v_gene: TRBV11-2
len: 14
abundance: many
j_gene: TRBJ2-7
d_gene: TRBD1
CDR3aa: CASSWTGPPYEQYF
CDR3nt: TGTGCCAGCAGCTGGACAGGCCCACCCTACGAGCAGTACTTC

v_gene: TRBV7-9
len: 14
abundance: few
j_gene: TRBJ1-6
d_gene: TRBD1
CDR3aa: CASSRTGGMSPLHF
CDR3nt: TGTGCCAGCAGCCGGACAGGGGGCATGTCACCCCTCCACTTT

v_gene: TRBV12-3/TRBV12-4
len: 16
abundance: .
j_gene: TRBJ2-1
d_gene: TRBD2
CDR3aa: CASSFWLAGANNEQFF
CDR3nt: TGTGCCAGCAGTTTTTGGTTAGCGGGGGCCAACAATGAGCAGTTCTTC

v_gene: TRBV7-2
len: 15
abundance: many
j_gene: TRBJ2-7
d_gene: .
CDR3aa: CASSFFLGGPYEQYF
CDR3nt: TGTGCCAGCAGCTTCTTCCTCGGGGGACCGTACGAGCAGTACTTC

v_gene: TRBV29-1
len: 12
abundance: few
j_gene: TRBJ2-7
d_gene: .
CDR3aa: CSVATGSYEQYF
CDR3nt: TGCAGCGTAGCAACAGGGTCCTACGAGCAGTACTTC

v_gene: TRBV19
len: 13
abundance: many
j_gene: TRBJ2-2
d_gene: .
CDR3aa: CASRANGPGELFF
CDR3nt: TGTGCCAGTAGGGCGAACGGGCCCGGGGAGCTGTTTTTT

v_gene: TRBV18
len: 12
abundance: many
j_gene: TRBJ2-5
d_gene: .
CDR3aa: CASSPMAETQYF
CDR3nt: TGTGCCAGCTCACCAATGGCTGAGACCCAGTACTTC

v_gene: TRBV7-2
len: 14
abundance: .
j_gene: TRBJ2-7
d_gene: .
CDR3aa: CASSLVRGRDEQYF
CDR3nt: TGTGCCAGCAGCTTAGTAAGGGGCCGCGACGAGCAGTACTTC

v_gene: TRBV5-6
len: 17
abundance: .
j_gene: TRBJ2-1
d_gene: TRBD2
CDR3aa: CASSWGPSGVFVDEQFF
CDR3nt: TGTGCCAGCAGCTGGGGTCCAAGCGGGGTTTTCGTTGATGAGCAGTTCTTC

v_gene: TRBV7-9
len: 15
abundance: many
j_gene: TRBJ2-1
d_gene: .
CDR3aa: CASSSLGGTGNEQFF
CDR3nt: TGTGCCAGCAGCTCTCTGGGCGGCACTGGAAATGAGCAGTTCTTC

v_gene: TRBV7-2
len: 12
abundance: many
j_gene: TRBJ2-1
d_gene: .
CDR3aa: CASSSNLNEQFF
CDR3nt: TGTGCCAGCAGCTCGAATTTGAATGAGCAGTTCTTC

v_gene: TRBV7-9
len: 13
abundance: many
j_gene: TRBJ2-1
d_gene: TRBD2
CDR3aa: CASRHSGREEQFF
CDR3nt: TGTGCCAGCAGACACAGCGGGAGGGAAGAGCAGTTCTTC

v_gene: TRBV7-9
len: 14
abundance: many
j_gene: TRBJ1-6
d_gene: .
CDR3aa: CASSPPRRDSPLHF
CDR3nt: TGTGCCAGCAGCCCACCCAGGCGAGACTCACCCCTCCACTTT

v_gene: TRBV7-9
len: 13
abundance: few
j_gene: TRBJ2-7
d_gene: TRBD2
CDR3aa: CASSELGPGLVLF
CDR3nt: TGTGCCAGCAGCGAACTAGGACCGGGACTAGTTTTGTTC

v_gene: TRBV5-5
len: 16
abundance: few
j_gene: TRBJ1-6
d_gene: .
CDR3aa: CASSSGGGRKEPPLHF
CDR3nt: TGTGCCAGCAGCTCCGGCGGTGGACGGAAGGAGCCACCCCTCCACTTT

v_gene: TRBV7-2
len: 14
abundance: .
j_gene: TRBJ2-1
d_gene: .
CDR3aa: CASSRGSRYNEQFF
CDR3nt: TGTGCCAGCAGCCGAGGGTCCCGATACAATGAGCAGTTCTTC

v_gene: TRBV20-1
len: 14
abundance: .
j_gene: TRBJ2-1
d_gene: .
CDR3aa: CSARAQGLVNEQFF
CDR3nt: TGCAGTGCTAGAGCGCAGGGACTGGTCAATGAGCAGTTCTTC

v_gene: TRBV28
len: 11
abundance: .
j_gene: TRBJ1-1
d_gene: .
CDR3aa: CAGGANTEAFF
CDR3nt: TGTGCCGGAGGGGCGAACACTGAAGCTTTCTTT